This T cell receptor beta chain was observed in a study of blood T cells in healthy people across ages. As for the study in general: About one barcoded beta molecule per two T cells was the capture yield of template switching. Study-wide results and caveats: Age advanced and TCR beta diversity per million T cells fell, roughly linearly.

V shed 1 base and J shed 5 bases, with 18 bases lying between them. The CDR3 totals 17 residues. Germline-derived CDR1 and CDR2 are LGHNA and YSLEER. As concerns this clonotype: The antigen is unknown.

A second PCR of 7 to 11 cycles used a sample-barcoded 5' primer and a J-beta primer mix. TCRdb itself ran the 5' RACE reads through MiXCR, one entry per CDR3 protein. The profile shows hundreds of thousands of distinct CDR3 sequences, under 65% of them singletons. Total RNA was isolated from each sample in quantities of at least 5 micrograms. This sequence joins TRBV4-3 and TRBJ2-1; weak D call: TRBD2 (6 bases). This TCR was recovered from a man aged 55 to 70 in good health. The sequencing sample was made of blood. CDR3 DNA: TGCGCCAGCAGCCAAGGGATACCTAGCCGGGAGCACAATGAGCAGTTCTTC. It codes for CASSQGIPSREHNEQFF.